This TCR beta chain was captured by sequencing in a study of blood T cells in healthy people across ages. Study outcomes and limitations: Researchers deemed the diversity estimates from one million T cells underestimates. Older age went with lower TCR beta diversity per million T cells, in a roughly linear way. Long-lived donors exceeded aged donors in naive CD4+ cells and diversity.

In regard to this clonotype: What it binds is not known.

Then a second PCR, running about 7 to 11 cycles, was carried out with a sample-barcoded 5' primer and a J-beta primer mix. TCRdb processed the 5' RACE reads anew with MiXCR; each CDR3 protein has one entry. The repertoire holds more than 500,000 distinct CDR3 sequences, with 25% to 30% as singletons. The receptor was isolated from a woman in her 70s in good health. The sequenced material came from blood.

The CDR3, as DNA: TGCAGCGTTGAAGGGGACCGCTCGGGGTCCTACAATGAGCAGTTCTTC. It codes for CSVEGDRSGSYNEQFF. V gene TRBV29-1 combines with J gene TRBJ2-1; tentatively, D is TRBD1 or TRBD2 (5 bases each). Germline V gene lookup returns CDR1 SQVTM and CDR2 ANQGSEA. Trimming stripped 1 base from V and 1 base from J, with 14 bases between. The CDR3 spans 16 residues.